The entry below describes one T cell receptor (beta chain). Original handling: Scientists estimated how many nucleated cells there were by amplifying reference gene primers. This table comes from immunoSEQ multiplex PCR, and its TCRdb copy is limited to in-frame clones, with some not included. The V and J calls and clone size were taken over from that table, and D and trimming were inferred from the DNA. The table records about 140,000 clones, about 74% of them present only once. These data come from a study of blood T cell repertoires in COVID-19. From germline, CDR1 is ENHRY and CDR2 SYGVKD. The CDR3 covers 16 residues. V lost 3 bases and J 0 bases, leaving 12 bases between the germline ends.

This TCR derives from a man aged 50-60 years with acute or convalescent COVID-19. The genes are TRBV10-3 and TRBJ2-1; D is possibly TRBD1 (6 bases). Sequencing was performed on peripheral blood. The CDR3 reads CAISDSDRSSYNEQFF. In DNA, the CDR3 is TGTGCCATCAGTGACTCTGACAGGAGCTCCTACAATGAGCAGTTCTTC.